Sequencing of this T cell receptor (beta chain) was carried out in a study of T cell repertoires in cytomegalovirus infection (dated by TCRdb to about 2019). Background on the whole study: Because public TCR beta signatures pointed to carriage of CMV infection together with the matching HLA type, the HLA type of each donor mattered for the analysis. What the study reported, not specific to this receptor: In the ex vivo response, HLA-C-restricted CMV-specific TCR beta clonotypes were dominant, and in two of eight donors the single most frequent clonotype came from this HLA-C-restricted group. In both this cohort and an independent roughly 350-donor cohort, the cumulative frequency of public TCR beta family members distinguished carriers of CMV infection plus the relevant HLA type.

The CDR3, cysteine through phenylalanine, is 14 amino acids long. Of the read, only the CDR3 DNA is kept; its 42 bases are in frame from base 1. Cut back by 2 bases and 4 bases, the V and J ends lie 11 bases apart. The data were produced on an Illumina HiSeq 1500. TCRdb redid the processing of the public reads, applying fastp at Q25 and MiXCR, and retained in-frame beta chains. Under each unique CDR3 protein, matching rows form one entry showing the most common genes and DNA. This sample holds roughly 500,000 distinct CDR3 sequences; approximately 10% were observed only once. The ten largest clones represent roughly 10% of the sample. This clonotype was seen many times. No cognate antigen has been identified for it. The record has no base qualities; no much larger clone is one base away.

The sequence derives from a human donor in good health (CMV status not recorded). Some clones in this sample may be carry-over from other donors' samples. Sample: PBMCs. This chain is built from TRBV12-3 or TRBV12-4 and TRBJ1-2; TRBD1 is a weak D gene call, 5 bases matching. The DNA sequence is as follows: TGTGCCAGCAGTTTAAAGGGCGGGACCTATGGCTACACCTTC. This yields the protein CASSLKGGTYGYTF.